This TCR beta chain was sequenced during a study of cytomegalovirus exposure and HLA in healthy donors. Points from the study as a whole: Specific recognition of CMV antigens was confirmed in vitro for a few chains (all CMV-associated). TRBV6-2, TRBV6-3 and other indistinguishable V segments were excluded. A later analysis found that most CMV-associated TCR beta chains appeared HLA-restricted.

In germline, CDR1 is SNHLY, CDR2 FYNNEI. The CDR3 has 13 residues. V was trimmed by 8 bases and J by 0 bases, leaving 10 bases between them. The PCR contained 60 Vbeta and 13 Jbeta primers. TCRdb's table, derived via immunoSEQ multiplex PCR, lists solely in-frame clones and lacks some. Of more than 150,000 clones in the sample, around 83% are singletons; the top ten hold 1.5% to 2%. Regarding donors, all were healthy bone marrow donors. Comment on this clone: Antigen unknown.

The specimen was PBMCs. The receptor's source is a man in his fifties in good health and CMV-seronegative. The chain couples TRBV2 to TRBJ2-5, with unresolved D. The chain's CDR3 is CASARYYQETQYF. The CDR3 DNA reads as TGTGCCAGCGCTCGATACTACCAAGAGACCCAGTACTTC. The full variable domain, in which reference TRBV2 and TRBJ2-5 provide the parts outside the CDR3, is EPEVTQTPSHQVTQMGQEVILRCVPISNHLYFYWYRQILGQKVEFLVSFYNNEISEKSEIFDDQFSVERPDGSNFTLKIRSTKLEDSAMYFCASARYYQETQYFGPGTRLLVL.